This T cell receptor (beta chain) was captured in a study of tumor-infiltrating lymphocytes in primary liver carcinoma (dated by TCRdb to 2015 to 2018). The study in broad terms: Of the five patients, three men and two women aged 30 to 69 years, four had hepatocellular carcinoma and one had combined HCC and intrahepatic cholangiocarcinoma. The five patients had tumors staged T1-T3 N0M0, with maximum diameters ranging from roughly 4 to 10 cm. Samples yielded roughly 3.65 to 7.5 million productive TCRbeta reads; read depth did not differ significantly between tissue types. Across five regions of each liver tumor, along with adjacent normal tissue and blood, the study brought together TCRbeta repertoire sequencing, expression microarrays and whole-exome sequencing. A total of some 35 specimens from 5 patients went through TCRbeta repertoire sequencing, namely 25 tumor regions, 5 adjacent noncancerous liver tissues and 5 peripheral blood samples. To link TCRbeta repertoire diversity to the local molecular phenotype, the 20 to 30 tumor region samples were profiled with Agilent mRNA microarrays. Technical replicate repertoires showed high reproducibility, with mean shared-clone rates approximately 0.87 and correlation coefficients above 0.98. Overall study results and their limits: Repertoire overlap was found to be higher between tumor regions (mean roughly 36%) than between tumor-adjacent (roughly 17%) or tumor-blood (14%) pairs, consistent with antigen-driven expansion. The study included only five patients, and the authors note findings should be validated in a larger study. Only the TCR beta chain was sequenced, so true repertoire diversity is likely underestimated because unpaired alpha chains were not captured. Since the samples were bulk and unsorted, there was no way to compare CD4+ and CD8+ T cell repertoires. Only about 7-24% of top clones were present in all five regions of a tumor, suggesting spatial heterogeneity of tumor-infiltrating T cells. Compared with blood, tumors had a significantly larger share of the repertoire taken up by the top 250 clones (p = 0.039).

Its CDR3 holds 12 amino acids, cysteine through phenylalanine. Only the CDR3 DNA stays, 36 bases, in frame from base 1. Reading the germline V gene gives CDR1 MNHEY and CDR2 SVGEGT. A constant-region primer and ProtoScript II reverse transcriptase were used to reverse-transcribe TCRbeta-specific cDNA from about 530 ng total RNA. TCRbeta libraries were built with three nested multiplex PCR rounds, a slightly modified ARM-PCR procedure. Each of the first two PCR rounds ran for roughly 9 cycles and used multiplex TRBV1-TRBV30 forward primers together with a Cbeta reverse primer. Sample barcodes and Illumina adapters were added in a final 25-cycle PCR with Deep VentR polymerase. Before sequencing, amplicons of 200-500 bp were gel-purified using a QIAquick gel extraction kit. The TCRbeta amplicons were sequenced with 250-bp paired-end reads on an Illumina HiSeq 2500. Per the original workflow: Reads were quality-trimmed with Trimmomatic v0.33, and paired reads were merged with FLASH v1.2.11 to recover full CDR3 sequences. V, D and J germline segments were assigned to the rearranged TCRbeta sequences using MiGEC v1.2.1b. Clonotype statistics, along with Shannon-Wiener diversity indices, were calculated using VDJtools v1.0.0. To reduce sampling bias, subsequent analyses other than the diversity analysis used only the 250 most abundant clonotypes in each sample. The public sequencing data were trimmed at Q25 with fastp and processed into clonotypes with MiXCR by TCRdb, which kept only in-frame beta chains. Identical CDR3 protein sequences are pooled into one entry, listed with their most common genes and DNA. It is TCRdb's table, rather than the study itself, that gives the V and J calls and clone size. The sample data list tens of thousands of distinct CDR3 sequences, and about 80% of these were observed just once. The ten biggest clones cover approximately 25% of the sample.

On this clonotype: Which antigen it targets is not known. A read error may produce the germline difference seen at one junction end.

Total RNA and DNA were co-extracted without cell sorting from 20-30 mg of bulk tissue using the AllPrep DNA/RNA mini kit. Between late 2015 and March 2016, roughly 5 patients in China with histopathologically diagnosed primary liver carcinoma had their tumors surgically resected. Patients had chronic HBV infection and were treatment-naive at sampling. Five spatially separated regions were sampled from each tumor: the superior, inferior, left-lateral and right-lateral poles, plus the tumor centre. According to histology, viable tumor cells made up more than 90% of every tumor sample. Each fresh piece of tumor and adjacent tissue was cut in two, with one half stored in RNAlater at -80 degrees C and the other half sent for histology.

This chain is built from TRBV6-2 or TRBV6-3 and TRBJ2-7, with the D segment identity uncertain. This clonotype originated in a man aged 40-55 years with primary liver carcinoma and hepatitis B virus infection. Sequenced material: liver tumor tissue from sampling region 2. The cell subset or site label corresponds to: tumor region T2, inferior pole. The base sequence is TGCGCCAGCAACTACAATCTGTACGAGCAGTACTTC. The resulting protein is CASNYNLYEQYF.